This T cell receptor (beta chain) derives from a study of blood T cell repertoires in COVID-19. On the study more broadly: The United States, Italy and Spain supplied acute and convalescent COVID-19 samples. The cDNA or gDNA used as material had been derived from T cells, B-cell-depleted T cells, or PBMCs.

This clone was observed once. Germline loops: CDR1 MDHEN, CDR2 SYDVKM. Trimming at V came to 5 bases and at J to 8 bases, leaving 13 bases not matched to a gene. There are 16 residues in the CDR3. As originally analysed: The authors estimated nucleated cell counts from reference gene primer amplification. Here immunoSEQ multiplex PCR was the method, and the copy in TCRdb shows in-frame clones only, minus some. Clone size and V and J calls were adopted from that table, with D and trimming inferred from the DNA. This sample carries roughly 150,000 clones, more than 75% of them seen once, and the ten largest clones take 4%.

The sequence came from a woman of 80 years or more with acute or convalescent COVID-19. Sequencing used peripheral blood. The chain recombines TRBV28 with TRBJ1-2, with TRBD1 identical over 11 bases. Written as DNA, the CDR3 is TGTGCCAGCAGTATCTTTGCCGGGACAGGGGGGAGGGGCTACACCTTC. Residues: CASSIFAGTGGRGYTF.